One sample yielded the 30 T cell receptor beta chains listed below, sequenced in a study of cytotoxic CD8 clonotypes in ibrutinib-treated CLL. TCRdb's copy holds only in-frame clones and misses some; the assay was immunoSEQ multiplex PCR. The sample lists a few hundred thousand clones; around three quarters were seen once. Sequences were derived from PBMCs, sampled after 24 months of ibrutinib treatment. These receptors originate from a human donor with chronic lymphocytic leukemia.

The chain has TRBV27 and TRBJ1-5, with a weak D call TRBD1 (5 bases). Deletions cut 4 bases from V and 5 bases from J, with 9 bases between. CDR1 and CDR2 (germline): MNHEY, SMNVEV (reference sequence). The CDR3 sequence is 13 residues long. For the CDR3, the DNA is TGTGCCAGCAGTTGGGACGGGGATCAGCCCCAGCATTTT. This translates into CASSWDGDQPQHF.

This clone was counted many times. The chain couples TRBV19 to TRBJ1-4; D is unresolved. CDR3 length equals 14 residues. V lost 1 base and J lost 7, with 10 bases in between. The germline gives CDR1 LNHDA, CDR2 SQIVND (reference sequence). CDR3 sequence reads: CASSIALLGEKLFF. The CDR3 region has the DNA TGTGCCAGTAGTATAGCCCTCCTTGGTGAAAAACTGTTTTTT.

Only a few counts were recorded for this clone. V and J are TRBV14 and TRBJ2-7; 8 positions agree with TRBD1. The junction had 22 bases not matched to a gene; V was cut back by 3 bases and J by 3 bases. Germline V gene lookup returns CDR1 SGHDN and CDR2 FVKESK. This CDR3 region has 20 residues. CDR3 sequence reads: CASSQSPGTGFYSPLYEQYF. For the CDR3, the DNA is TGTGCCAGCAGCCAGTCCCCCGGGACAGGCTTCTATAGCCCCCTCTACGAGCAGTACTTC.

This rearrangement joins TRBV11-3 to TRBJ2-5, with D maybe TRBD1 (6 bases). Trimming shortened V by 3 bases and J by 4 bases, and 9 bases separated the two germline ends. CDR3 length: 13 amino acids. Germline CDR1 and CDR2: SGHNT and YENEEA. CDR3: CASSLIGGETQYF. CDR3 sequence (DNA): TGTGCCAGCAGCTTGATAGGGGGAGAGACCCAGTACTTC.

The CDR3 nucleotides are TGTGCCAGCAGTTACTCGATTACAGGAGGCCACACTGAAGCTTTCTTT. Its protein is CASSYSITGGHTEAFF. The gene calls are TRBV6-5 and TRBJ1-1; D is perhaps TRBD1 (5 bases). CDR1 is MNHEY, CDR2 SVGAGI, per germline. The V end lost 0 bases, the J end lost 3 bases, and 14 bases lay between the germline ends. This CDR3 region has 16 residues.

V and J are TRBV30 and TRBJ2-5, with 13 bases aligning to TRBD2. The junction had 5 bases not matched to a gene; V was cut back by 2 bases and J by 5 bases. The CDR3 consists of 15 residues. Germline values: CDR1 GTSNPN, CDR2 SVGIG (reference sequence). The CDR3: CAWSFGLAGVETQYF. The CDR3 DNA follows: TGTGCCTGGAGTTTTGGACTAGCGGGAGTTGAGACCCAGTACTTC. Full variable domain (rest looked up from reference TRBV30 and TRBJ2-5): SQTIHQWPATLVQPVGSPLSLECTVEGTSNPNLYWYRQAAGRGLQLLFYSVGIGQISSEVPQNLSASRPQDRQFILSSKKLLLSDSGFYLCAWSFGLAGVETQYFGPGTRLLVL.

The V and J genes are TRBV29-1 and TRBJ1-1; TRBD1 matches 11 bases. Germline CDR1 and CDR2: SQVTM and ANQGSEA. V was pared by 6 bases and J by 4 bases, with 16 bases of the junction left unmatched. The CDR3 totals 17 residues. The DNA for the CDR3 is TGCAGCGTCGAATCCTACGCGACCGGACAGGGGGCCACTGAAGCTTTCTTT. It translates to CSVESYATGQGATEAFF.

Comments on this clone: At one boundary the junction diverges from the germline segment, which might be a read error. At the DNA level, this CDR3 is encoded by other sequences in the same sample as well. The gene calls are TRBV28 and TRBJ1-2; the D gene is possibly TRBD1 (5 bases). The V gene's germline CDR1 is MDHEN and CDR2 SYDVKM. The CDR3 extends over 12 amino acids. CDR3 sequence reads: CASSLRDYGYTF. CDR3 nucleotide sequence: TGTGCCAGCAGTTTACGGGACTACGGCTACACCTTC.

The V call is TRBV2, the J call TRBJ2-6, with D hard to call. The CDR3 totals 13 residues. The V gene's germline CDR1 is SNHLY and CDR2 FYNNEI. The germline V and J ends were trimmed by 7 bases and 3 bases, with 7 bases remaining between them. The CDR3, as DNA: TGTGCCAGCAAGGGTGATGGGGCCAACGTCCTGACTTTC. Its translation is CASKGDGANVLTF.

The chain has TRBV19 and TRBJ2-3; D remains ambiguous. The CDR3 spans 11 residues. Per germline, CDR1 LNHDA and CDR2 SQIVND (reference sequence). V dropped 3 bases and J dropped 4 bases, with 2 bases sitting between them. The CDR3 DNA reads TGTGCCAGTAGTATCGCAGATACGCAGTATTTT. Encoded protein: CASSIADTQYF.

This chain joins TRBV2 and TRBJ1-5, with D uncertain. CDR3 length equals 13 residues. From germline, CDR1 is SNHLY and CDR2 FYNNEI. Trimming took 3 bases from V and 7 from J, leaving 10 bases between them. The CDR3 protein is CASSERVWQPQHF. The CDR3 nucleotides are TGTGCCAGCAGTGAGAGGGTATGGCAGCCCCAGCATTTT.

This chain uses TRBV4-3 with TRBJ2-1; TRBD2 aligns across 10 bases. The CDR3 has 18 residues. V lost 3 bases, J lost 6 bases, and 14 bases stayed unmatched. The germline V gene encodes CDR1 LGHNA and CDR2 YSLEER. The CDR3 DNA sequence: TGCGCCAGCAGCCATCTCGTGACCACCGGGACTAGCGTCAATGAGCAGTTCTTC. It codes for CASSHLVTTGTSVNEQFF.

The chain links TRBV11-2 to TRBJ1-2, with D tentatively TRBD1 (5 bases). Germline-derived CDR1 and CDR2 are SGHAT and FQNNGV. Trimming pared 5 bases from V and 2 bases from J, leaving 12 bases between. CDR3 size: 14 residues. The CDR3 sequence is CASSPRTTNYGYTF. The CDR3 DNA reads as TGTGCCAGCAGCCCAAGGACAACGAACTATGGCTACACCTTC.

The chain uses TRBV28 and TRBJ1-1, with D perhaps matching TRBD1 (6 bases). Germline CDR1 and CDR2: MDHEN and SYDVKM. This CDR3 has 17 amino acids. Trimming stripped 6 bases from V and 7 bases from J, with 27 bases between. The chain's CDR3 is CASRTGGAGTAGFEAFF. CDR3 nucleotides: TGTGCCAGCAGGACCGGGGGCGCCGGGACGGCCGGATTTGAAGCTTTCTTT.

The V and J genes are TRBV9 and TRBJ2-2, with TRBD1 as a possible D gene (6 bases). The V end lost 3 bases, the J end lost 0 bases, and 12 bases lay between the germline ends. The germline V gene has CDR1 SGDLS and CDR2 YYNGEE. The CDR3 is 16 amino acids. The CDR3 DNA reads TGTGCCAGCAGCGCCAGACAGGACGCGAACACCGGGGAGCTGTTTTTT. It specifies CASSARQDANTGELFF.

The chain uses TRBV5-1 and TRBJ2-5, with TRBD1 matching over 10 bases. Germline V gene lookup returns CDR1 SGHRS and CDR2 YFSETQ. CDR3 length: 14 amino acids. Germline trimming cut 3 bases from V and 5 bases from J; bases unmatched to any gene: 4. CDR3 loop: CASSWDRGTETQYF. In nucleotides, the CDR3 is TGCGCCAGCAGCTGGGACAGGGGAACGGAGACCCAGTACTTC.

This rearrangement joins TRBV30 to TRBJ2-7; TRBD1 is a possible D gene (6 bases). Trimming took 0 bases from V and 4 from J, leaving 10 bases between them. In germline, CDR1 is GTSNPN, CDR2 SVGIG (reference sequence). This CDR3 has 13 residues. For the CDR3, the DNA is TGTGCCTGGAGTGTAGGGGGATCATACGAGCAGTACTTC. It is translated as CAWSVGGSYEQYF.

This clone occurred once. This chain connects TRBV7-9 to TRBJ2-7; TRBD1 is a possible D gene (5 bases). Deletions cut 3 bases from V and 9 bases from J, with 21 bases between. Looked up from germline, CDR1 is SEHNR and CDR2 is FQNEAQ (reference sequence). This CDR3 region has 15 residues. Written as DNA, the CDR3 is TGTGCCAGCAGCTTCGGACACGATCTACGGATGGGGCAGTACTTC. It yields the protein CASSFGHDLRMGQYF.

This chain joins TRBV29-1 and TRBJ2-7; D gene unclear. The CDR3 length is 11 residues. The germline V and J ends were trimmed by 5 bases and 3 bases, with 8 bases remaining between them. The germline gives CDR1 SQVTM, CDR2 ANQGSEA. The CDR3 spells CSVYKYYEQYF. The CDR3 nucleotides are TGCAGCGTTTACAAATACTACGAGCAGTACTTC.

The V call is TRBV5-1, the J call TRBJ2-7, with a weak D call TRBD1 (5 bases). Trimming left V 4 bases short and J 4 bases short, with 15 bases between. Germline CDR1 and CDR2: SGHRS and YFSETQ. This CDR3 is built from 14 residues. In nucleotides, the CDR3 is TGCGCCAGCAGCATCGGACACATGGCATACGAGCAGTACTTC. This codes for CASSIGHMAYEQYF.

V gene TRBV10-3 combines with J gene TRBJ2-1; TRBD1 or TRBD2 may be the D gene (5 bases each). Germline V gene data show CDR1 as ENHRY and CDR2 as SYGVKD. V lost 7 bases and J lost 9, with 13 bases in between. CDR3 size: 12 residues. The CDR3 loop is CAIIGGRGEQFF. CDR3 sequence (DNA): TGTGCCATCATTGGGGGTAGGGGTGAGCAGTTCTTC.

The rearrangement joins TRBV27 to TRBJ2-2; D possibly matches TRBD1 or TRBD2 (5 bases each). The CDR3 extends over 16 amino acids. The germline V gene has CDR1 MNHEY and CDR2 SMNVEV (reference sequence). The V end lost 4 bases, the J end lost 1 base, and 13 bases lay between the germline ends. The CDR3 is CASSSRDGWNTGELFF. CDR3 sequence (DNA): TGTGCCAGCAGTTCCCGGGACGGCTGGAACACCGGGGAGCTGTTTTTT.

The chain has TRBV6-5 and TRBJ1-3; no clear D gene. The V end lost 5 bases, the J end lost 4 bases, and 9 bases lay between the germline ends. The CDR3 extends over 13 amino acids. Germline V gene data show CDR1 as MNHEY and CDR2 as SVGAGI. DNA of the CDR3: TGTGCCAGCAGTCTACACTCGGGAAACACCATATATTTT. It codes for CASSLHSGNTIYF.

A single count supports this clone. This sequence joins TRBV9 and TRBJ1-4; TRBD1 aligns across 7 bases. The ends lost 4 bases at V and 8 bases at J; junction bases unmatched: 17. This CDR3 spans 17 amino acids. Per germline, CDR1 SGDLS and CDR2 YYNGEE. Here the CDR3 DNA reads TGTGCCAGCAGCCCAGAACGGGACAGCGCCCTCCACGAAAAACTGTTTTTT. Its protein is CASSPERDSALHEKLFF.

Only a few counts were recorded for this clone. This chain uses TRBV30 with TRBJ1-3; D is ambiguous. Looked up from germline, CDR1 is GTSNPN and CDR2 is SVGIG (reference sequence). There are 13 residues in the CDR3. The V end lost 0 bases, the J end lost 0 bases, and 3 bases lay between the germline ends. Here the CDR3 DNA reads TGTGCCTGGAGTGTATACTCTGGAAACACCATATATTTT. Translated: CAWSVYSGNTIYF.

This clone was seen a handful of times. The CDR3 here is CASSATYEQYF. As DNA, the CDR3 is TGTGCCAGCAGTGCTACCTACGAGCAGTACTTC. The chain has TRBV6-1 and TRBJ2-7; D is undetermined. The CDR3 runs 11 residues. Germline V gene sequence: CDR1 MNHNS, CDR2 SASEGT. V was clipped by 4 bases and J by 2 bases, with 3 bases between them.

The chain uses TRBV30 and TRBJ1-6; TRBD1 is a possible D gene (6 bases). CDR1 is GTSNPN, CDR2 SVGIG, per germline (reference sequence). CDR3 length: 15 residues. V lost 0 bases and J lost 10, with 16 bases in between. CDR3 nucleotides: TGTGCCTGGAGTGTACAGGAGACAGGCGGCTCACCCCTCCACTTT. This translates into CAWSVQETGGSPLHF.

The rearrangement links TRBV11-1 to TRBJ2-7; tentatively, D is TRBD2 (6 bases). V gave up 5 bases and J gave up 1 base, with 12 bases separating them. The CDR3 consists of 14 residues. Germline lookup yields CDR1 SGHAT and CDR2 FQDESV (reference sequence). The CDR3 nucleotides are TGTGCCAGCAGCCTCTGGGCGGGGTCCTACGAGCAGTACTTC. This gives the protein CASSLWAGSYEQYF.

The rearrangement links TRBV7-9 to TRBJ1-2, with 7 bases matching TRBD1. V was pared by 5 bases and J by 4 bases, with 4 bases of the junction left unmatched. CDR3 length: 13 residues. The germline V gene encodes CDR1 SEHNR and CDR2 FQNEAQ (reference sequence). This CDR3 is CASSRDSPYGYTF. The CDR3 coding sequence is TGTGCCAGCAGCCGGGACAGCCCCTATGGCTACACCTTC.

The rearrangement joins TRBV30 to TRBJ2-7; no definite D call. V was clipped by 0 bases and J by 9 bases, with 9 bases between them. Germline V gives CDR1 GTSNPN, CDR2 SVGIG (reference sequence). The length of the CDR3 is 11 residues. CDR3 in DNA: TGTGCCTGGAGTGTAAGACTCGGGCAGTACTTC. Amino acid sequence: CAWSVRLGQYF.